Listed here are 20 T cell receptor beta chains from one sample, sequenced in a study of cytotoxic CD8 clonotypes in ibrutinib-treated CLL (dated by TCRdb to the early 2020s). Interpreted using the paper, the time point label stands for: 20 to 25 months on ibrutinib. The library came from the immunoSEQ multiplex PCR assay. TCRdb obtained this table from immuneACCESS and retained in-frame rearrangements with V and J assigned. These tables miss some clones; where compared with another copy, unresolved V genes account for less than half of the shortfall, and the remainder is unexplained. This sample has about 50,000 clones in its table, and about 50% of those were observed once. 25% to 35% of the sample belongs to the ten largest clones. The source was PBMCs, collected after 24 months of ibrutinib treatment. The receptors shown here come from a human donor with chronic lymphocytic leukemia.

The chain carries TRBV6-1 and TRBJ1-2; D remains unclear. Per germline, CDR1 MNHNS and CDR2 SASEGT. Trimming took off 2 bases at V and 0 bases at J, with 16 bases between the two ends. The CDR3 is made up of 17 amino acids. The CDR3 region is CASSELRQFNANYGYTF. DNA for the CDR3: TGTGCCAGCAGTGAACTGCGTCAGTTCAACGCTAACTATGGCTACACCTTC.

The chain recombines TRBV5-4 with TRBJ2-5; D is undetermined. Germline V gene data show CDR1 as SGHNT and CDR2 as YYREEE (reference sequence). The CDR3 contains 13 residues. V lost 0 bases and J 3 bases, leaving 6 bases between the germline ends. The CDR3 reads CASSLVHKETQYF. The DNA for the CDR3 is TGTGCCAGCAGCTTGGTTCACAAAGAGACCCAGTACTTC.

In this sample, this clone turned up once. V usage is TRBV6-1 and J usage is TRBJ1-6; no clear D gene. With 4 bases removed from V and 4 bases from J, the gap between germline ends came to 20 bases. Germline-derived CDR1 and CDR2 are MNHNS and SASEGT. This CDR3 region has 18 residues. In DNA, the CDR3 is TGTGCCAGCAGTGTCGGGAGAGCTACCTCAATTTATAATTCACCCCTCCACTTT. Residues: CASSVGRATSIYNSPLHF.

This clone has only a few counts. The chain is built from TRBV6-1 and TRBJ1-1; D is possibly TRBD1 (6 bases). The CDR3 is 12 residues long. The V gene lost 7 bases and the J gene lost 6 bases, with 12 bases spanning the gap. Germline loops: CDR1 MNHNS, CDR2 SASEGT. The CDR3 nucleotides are TGTGCCAGCAACGCAGGGGCCGCTGAAGCTTTCTTT. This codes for CASNAGAAEAFF.

The CDR3 coding sequence is TGTGCCAGCAGTGGGACAGGGTATGGCACTGAAGCTTTCTTT. This codes for CASSGTGYGTEAFF. The chain employs TRBV25-1 and TRBJ1-1; 8 nucleotides agree with TRBD1. The CDR3 runs to 14 residues. Trimming took 4 bases from V and 4 from J; bases not matched to a gene: 5. The V gene's germline CDR1 is MGHDK and CDR2 SYGVNS. Together with reference TRBV25-1 and TRBJ1-1, the CDR3 gives the full variable domain: EADIYQTPRYLVIGTGKKITLECSQTMGHDKMYWYQQDPGMELHLIHYSYGVNSTEKGDLSSESTVSRIRTEHFPLTLESARPSHTSQYLCASSGTGYGTEAFFGQGTRLTVV.

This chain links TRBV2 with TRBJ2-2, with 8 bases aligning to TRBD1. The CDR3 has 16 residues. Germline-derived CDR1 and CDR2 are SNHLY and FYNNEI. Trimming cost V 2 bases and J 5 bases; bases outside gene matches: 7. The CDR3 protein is CASSERGQEQTGELFF. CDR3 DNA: TGTGCCAGCAGTGAAAGGGGACAGGAACAAACCGGGGAGCTGTTTTTT.

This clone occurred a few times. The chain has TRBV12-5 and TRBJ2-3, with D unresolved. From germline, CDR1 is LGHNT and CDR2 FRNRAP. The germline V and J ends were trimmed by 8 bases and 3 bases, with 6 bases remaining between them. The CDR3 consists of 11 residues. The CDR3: CASRKTDTQYF. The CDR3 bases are TGTGCTAGTCGTAAAACAGATACGCAGTATTTT.

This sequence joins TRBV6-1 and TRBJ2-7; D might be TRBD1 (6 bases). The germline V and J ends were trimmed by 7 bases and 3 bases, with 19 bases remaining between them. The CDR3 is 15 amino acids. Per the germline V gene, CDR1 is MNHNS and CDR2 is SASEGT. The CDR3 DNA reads TGTGCCAGCACCCAGGGGACAAGAGACCTCTACGAGCAGTACTTC. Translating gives CASTQGTRDLYEQYF.

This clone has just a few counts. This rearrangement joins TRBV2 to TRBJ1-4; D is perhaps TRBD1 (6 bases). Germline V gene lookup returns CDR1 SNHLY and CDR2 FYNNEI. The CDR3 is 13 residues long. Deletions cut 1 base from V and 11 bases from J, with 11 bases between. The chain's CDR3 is CASSEETGRKLFF. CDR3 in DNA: TGTGCCAGCAGTGAAGAAACAGGGCGGAAACTGTTTTTT.

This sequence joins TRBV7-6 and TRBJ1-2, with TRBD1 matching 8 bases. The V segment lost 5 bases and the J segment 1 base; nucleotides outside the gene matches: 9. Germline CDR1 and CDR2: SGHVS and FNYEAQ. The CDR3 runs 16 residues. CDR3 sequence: CASSPRGQGLNYGYTF. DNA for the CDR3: TGTGCCAGCAGCCCCCGCGGACAGGGACTTAACTATGGCTACACCTTC.

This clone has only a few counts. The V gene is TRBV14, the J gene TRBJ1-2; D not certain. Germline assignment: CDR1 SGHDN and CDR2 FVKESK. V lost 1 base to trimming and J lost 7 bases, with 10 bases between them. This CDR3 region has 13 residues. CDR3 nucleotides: TGTGCCAGCAGCCAAGCGGAGGGAGTTGGCTACACCTTC. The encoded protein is CASSQAEGVGYTF.

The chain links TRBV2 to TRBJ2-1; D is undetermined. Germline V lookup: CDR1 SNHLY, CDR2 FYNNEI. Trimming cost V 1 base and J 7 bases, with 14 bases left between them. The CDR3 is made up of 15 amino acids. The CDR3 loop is CASSEVRPRANEQFF. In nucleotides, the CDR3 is TGTGCCAGCAGTGAAGTTAGGCCGAGAGCTAATGAGCAGTTCTTC.

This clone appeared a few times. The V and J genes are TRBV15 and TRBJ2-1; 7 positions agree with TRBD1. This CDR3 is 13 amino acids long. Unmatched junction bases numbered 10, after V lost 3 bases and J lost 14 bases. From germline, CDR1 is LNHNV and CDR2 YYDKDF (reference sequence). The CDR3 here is CATSRPNTGVEFF. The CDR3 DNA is TGTGCCACCAGCAGGCCAAATACAGGGGTGGAGTTCTTC.

The CDR3 nucleotides are TGCGCCAGCAGACCAGGGGGGGTCGACACCGGGGAGCTGTTTTTT. This sequence encodes CASRPGGVDTGELFF. This rearrangement joins TRBV10-1 to TRBJ2-2; either TRBD1 or TRBD2 may supply D (7 bases each). The CDR3 consists of 15 residues. V lost 6 bases to trimming and J lost 3 bases, with 14 bases between them. CDR1 is WNHNN and CDR2 is SYGVQD in the germline V gene (reference sequence).

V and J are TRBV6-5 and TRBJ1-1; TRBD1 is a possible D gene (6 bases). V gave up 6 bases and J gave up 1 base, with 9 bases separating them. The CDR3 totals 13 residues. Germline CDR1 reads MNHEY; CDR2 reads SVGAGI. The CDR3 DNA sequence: TGTGCCAGCAGCCCGGGGGCGAACACTGAAGCTTTCTTT. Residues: CASSPGANTEAFF.

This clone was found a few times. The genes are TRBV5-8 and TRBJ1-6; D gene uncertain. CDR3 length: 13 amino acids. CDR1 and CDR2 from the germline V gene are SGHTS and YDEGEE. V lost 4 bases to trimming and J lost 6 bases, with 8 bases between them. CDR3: CASSPTINSPLHF. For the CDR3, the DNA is TGTGCCAGCAGCCCGACTATTAATTCACCCCTCCACTTT. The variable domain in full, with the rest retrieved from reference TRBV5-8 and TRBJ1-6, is EAGVTQSPTHLIKTRGQQATLRCSPISGHTSVYWYQQALGLGLQFLLWYDEGEERNRGNFPPRFSGRQFPNYSSELNVNALELEDSALYLCASSPTINSPLHFGNGTRLTVT.

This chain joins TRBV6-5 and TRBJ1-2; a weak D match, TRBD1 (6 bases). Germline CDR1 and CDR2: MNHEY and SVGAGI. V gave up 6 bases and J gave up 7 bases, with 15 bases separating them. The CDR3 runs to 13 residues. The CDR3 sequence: CASRSGAGRGYTF. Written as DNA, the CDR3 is TGTGCCAGCAGATCAGGGGCCGGACGTGGCTACACCTTC.

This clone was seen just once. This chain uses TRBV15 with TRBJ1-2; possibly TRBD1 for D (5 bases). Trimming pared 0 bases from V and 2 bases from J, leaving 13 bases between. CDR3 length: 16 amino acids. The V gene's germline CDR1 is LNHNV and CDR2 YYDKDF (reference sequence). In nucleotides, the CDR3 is TGTGCCACCAGCAGAGATATGGGGCCGGGAAACTATGGCTACACCTTC. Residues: CATSRDMGPGNYGYTF.

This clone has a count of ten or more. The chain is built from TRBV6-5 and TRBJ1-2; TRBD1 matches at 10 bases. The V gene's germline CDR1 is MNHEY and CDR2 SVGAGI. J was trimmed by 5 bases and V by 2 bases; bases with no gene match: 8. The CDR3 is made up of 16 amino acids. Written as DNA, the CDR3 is TGTGCCAGCAGTTACAATGGACAGGGGGTTGGTTATGGCTACACCTTC. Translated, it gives CASSYNGQGVGYGYTF.

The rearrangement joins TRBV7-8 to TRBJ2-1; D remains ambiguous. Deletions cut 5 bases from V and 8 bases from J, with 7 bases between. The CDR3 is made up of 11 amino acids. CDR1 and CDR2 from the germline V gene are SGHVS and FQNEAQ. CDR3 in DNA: TGTGCCAGCAGCGCGAGGCATGAGCAGTTCTTC. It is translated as CASSARHEQFF. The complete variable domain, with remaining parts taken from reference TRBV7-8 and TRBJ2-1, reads GAGVSQSPRYKVAKRGQDVALRCDPISGHVSLFWYQQALGQGPEFLTYFQNEAQLDKSGLPSDRFFAERPEGSVSTLKIQRTQQEDSAVYLCASSARHEQFFGPGTRLTVL.